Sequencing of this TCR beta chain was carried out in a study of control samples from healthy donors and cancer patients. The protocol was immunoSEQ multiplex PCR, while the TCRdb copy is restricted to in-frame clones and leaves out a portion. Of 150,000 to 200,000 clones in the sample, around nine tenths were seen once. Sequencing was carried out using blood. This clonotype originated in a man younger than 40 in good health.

CDR3 DNA sequence: TGTGCCAGCAGTTTCGGACACCTCAATCAGCCCCAGCATTTT. This gives the protein CASSFGHLNQPQHF. The chain carries TRBV28 and TRBJ1-5; possibly TRBD1 for D (5 bases). The CDR3 is made up of 14 amino acids. Germline V gene sequence: CDR1 MDHEN, CDR2 SYDVKM. Trimming took off 3 bases at V and 3 bases at J, with 9 bases between the two ends. Filled out from reference TRBV28 and TRBJ1-5, the complete variable domain reads DVKVTQSSRYLVKRTGEKVFLECVQDMDHENMFWYRQDPGLGLRLIYFSYDVKMKEKGDIPEGYSVSREKKERFSLILESASTNQTSMYLCASSFGHLNQPQHFGDGTRLSIL.